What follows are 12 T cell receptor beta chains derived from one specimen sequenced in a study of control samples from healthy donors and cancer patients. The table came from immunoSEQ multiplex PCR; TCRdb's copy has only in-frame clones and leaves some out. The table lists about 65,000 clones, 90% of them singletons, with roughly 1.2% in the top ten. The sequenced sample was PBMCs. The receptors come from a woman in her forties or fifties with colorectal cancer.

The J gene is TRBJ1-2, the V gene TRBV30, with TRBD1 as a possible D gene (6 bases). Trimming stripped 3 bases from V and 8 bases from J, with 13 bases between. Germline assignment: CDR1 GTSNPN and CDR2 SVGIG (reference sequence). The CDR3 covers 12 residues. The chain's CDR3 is CAWSARTDGYTF. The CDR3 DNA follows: TGTGCCTGGAGCGCCCGGACAGACGGCTACACCTTC. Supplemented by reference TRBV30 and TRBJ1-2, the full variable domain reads SQTIHQWPATLVQPVGSPLSLECTVEGTSNPNLYWYRQAAGRGLQLLFYSVGIGQISSEVPQNLSASRPQDRQFILSSKKLLLSDSGFYLCAWSARTDGYTFGSGTRLTVV.

The CDR3 region is CASSLEGTGANVLTF. CDR3 sequence (DNA): TGTGCCAGCAGCTTGGAAGGGACTGGGGCCAACGTCCTGACTTTC. The chain couples TRBV5-5 to TRBJ2-6; D not certain. The germline V and J ends were trimmed by 0 bases and 2 bases, with 6 bases remaining between them. The CDR3 has 15 residues. The germline CDR1 and CDR2 sequences are SGHKS and YYEKEE (reference sequence).

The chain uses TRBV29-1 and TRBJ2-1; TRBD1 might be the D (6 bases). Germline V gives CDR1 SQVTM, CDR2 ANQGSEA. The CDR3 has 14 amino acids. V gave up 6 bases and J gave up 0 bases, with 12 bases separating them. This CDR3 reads CSVLTGRSYNEQFF. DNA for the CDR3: TGCAGCGTATTGACAGGACGCTCCTACAATGAGCAGTTCTTC.

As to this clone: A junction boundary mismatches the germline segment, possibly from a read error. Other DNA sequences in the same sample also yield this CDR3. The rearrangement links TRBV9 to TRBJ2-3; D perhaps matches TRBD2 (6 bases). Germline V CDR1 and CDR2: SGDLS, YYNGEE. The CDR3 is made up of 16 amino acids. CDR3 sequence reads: CASSGPGGASTDTQYF. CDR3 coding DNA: TGTGCCAGTAGCGGACCGGGCGGGGCTAGCACAGATACGCAGTATTTT.

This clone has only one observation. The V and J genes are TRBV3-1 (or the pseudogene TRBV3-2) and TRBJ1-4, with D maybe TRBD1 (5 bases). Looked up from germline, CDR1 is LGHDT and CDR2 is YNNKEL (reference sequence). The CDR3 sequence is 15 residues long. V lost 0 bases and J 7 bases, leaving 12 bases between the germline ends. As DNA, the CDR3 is TGTGCCAGCAGCCAAGAGCAGGGTACTGGTGAAAAACTGTTTTTT. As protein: CASSQEQGTGEKLFF.

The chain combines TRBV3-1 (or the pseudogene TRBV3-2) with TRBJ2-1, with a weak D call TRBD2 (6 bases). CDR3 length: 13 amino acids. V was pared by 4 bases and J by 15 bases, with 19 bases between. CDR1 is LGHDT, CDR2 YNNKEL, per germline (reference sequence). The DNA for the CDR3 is TGTGCCAGCAGCCCAGCTTTGAGCGGGTTAACGTTCTTC. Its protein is CASSPALSGLTFF.

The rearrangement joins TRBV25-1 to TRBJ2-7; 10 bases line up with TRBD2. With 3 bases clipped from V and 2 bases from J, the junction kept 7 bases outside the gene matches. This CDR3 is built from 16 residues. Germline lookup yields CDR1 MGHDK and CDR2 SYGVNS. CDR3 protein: CASSDPSGGPTYEQYF. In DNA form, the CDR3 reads TGTGCCAGCAGTGACCCTAGCGGGGGACCTACCTACGAGCAGTACTTC.

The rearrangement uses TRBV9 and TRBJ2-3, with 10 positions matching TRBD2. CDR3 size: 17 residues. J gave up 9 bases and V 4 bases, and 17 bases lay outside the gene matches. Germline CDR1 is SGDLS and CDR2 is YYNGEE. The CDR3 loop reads CASSPGTSEGGLGTQYF. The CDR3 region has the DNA TGTGCCAGCAGCCCCGGGACTAGCGAAGGGGGGCTGGGAACGCAGTATTTT.

The CDR3 loop is CASSERGTEAFF. Here the CDR3 DNA reads TGTGCCAGTAGTGAAAGAGGGACTGAAGCTTTCTTT. The J gene is TRBJ1-1, the V gene TRBV27; D unclear. Germline V lookup: CDR1 MNHEY, CDR2 SMNVEV (reference sequence). V lost 9 bases and J 5 bases, leaving 13 bases between the germline ends. The CDR3 length is 12 residues.

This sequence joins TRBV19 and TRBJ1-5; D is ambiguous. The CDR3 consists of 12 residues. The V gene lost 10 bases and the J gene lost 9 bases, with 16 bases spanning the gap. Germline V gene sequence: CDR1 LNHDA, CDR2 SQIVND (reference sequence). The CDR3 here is CATAPISGPQHF. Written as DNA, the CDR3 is TGTGCCACAGCGCCGATTTCTGGGCCCCAGCATTTT. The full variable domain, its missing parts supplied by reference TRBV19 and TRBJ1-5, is DGGITQSPKYLFRKEGQNVTLSCEQNLNHDAMYWYRQDPGQGLRLIYYSQIVNDFQKGDIAEGYSVSREKKESFPLTVTSAQKNPTAFYLCATAPISGPQHFGDGTRLSIL.

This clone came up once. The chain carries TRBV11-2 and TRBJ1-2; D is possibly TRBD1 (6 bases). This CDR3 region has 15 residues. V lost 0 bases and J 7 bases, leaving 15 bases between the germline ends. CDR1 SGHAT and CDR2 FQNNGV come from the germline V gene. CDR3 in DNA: TGTGCCAGCAGCTTAGATACGAACAGGGATAGTGGCTACACCTTC. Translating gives CASSLDTNRDSGYTF.

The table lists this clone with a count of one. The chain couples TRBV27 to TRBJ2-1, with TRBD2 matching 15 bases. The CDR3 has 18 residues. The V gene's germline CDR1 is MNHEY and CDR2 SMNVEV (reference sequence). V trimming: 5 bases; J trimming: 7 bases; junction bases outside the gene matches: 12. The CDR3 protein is CASSPRTSGRAPGNEQFF. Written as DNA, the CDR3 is TGTGCCAGCAGTCCTCGGACTAGCGGGAGGGCCCCGGGGAATGAGCAGTTCTTC.